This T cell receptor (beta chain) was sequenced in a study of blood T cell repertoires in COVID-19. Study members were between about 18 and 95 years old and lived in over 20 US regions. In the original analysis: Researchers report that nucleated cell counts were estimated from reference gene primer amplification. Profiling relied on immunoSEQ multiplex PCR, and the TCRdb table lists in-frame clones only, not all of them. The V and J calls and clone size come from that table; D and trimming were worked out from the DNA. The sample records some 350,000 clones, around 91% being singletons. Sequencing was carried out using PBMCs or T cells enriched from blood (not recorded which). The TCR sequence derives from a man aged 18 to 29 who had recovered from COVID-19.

The CDR3 DNA is TGTGCCAGCAGCCTACCGGGACAGGATCCTGAAGCTTTCTTT. Protein sequence: CASSLPGQDPEAFF. The V call is TRBV5-6, the J call TRBJ1-1; 8 positions match TRBD1. There are 14 residues in the CDR3. Trimming took 4 bases from V and 6 from J; bases not matched to a gene: 8. From germline, CDR1 is SGHDT and CDR2 YYEEEE.